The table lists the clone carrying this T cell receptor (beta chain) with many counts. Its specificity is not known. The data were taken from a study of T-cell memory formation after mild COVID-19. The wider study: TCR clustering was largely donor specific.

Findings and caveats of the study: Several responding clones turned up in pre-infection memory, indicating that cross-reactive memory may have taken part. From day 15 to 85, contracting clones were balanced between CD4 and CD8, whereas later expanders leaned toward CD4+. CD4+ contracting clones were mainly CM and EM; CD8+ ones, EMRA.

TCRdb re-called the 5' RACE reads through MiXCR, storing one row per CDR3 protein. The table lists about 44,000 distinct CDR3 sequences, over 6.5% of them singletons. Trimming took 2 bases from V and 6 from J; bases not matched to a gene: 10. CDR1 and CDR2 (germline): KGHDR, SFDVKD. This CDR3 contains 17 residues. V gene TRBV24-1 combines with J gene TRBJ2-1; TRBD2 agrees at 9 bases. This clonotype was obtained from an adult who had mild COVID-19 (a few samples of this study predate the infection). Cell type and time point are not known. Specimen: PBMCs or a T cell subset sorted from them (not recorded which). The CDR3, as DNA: TGTGCCACCAGTGATTCGCGGGGACTAGCCGATCTCAATGAGCAGTTCTTC. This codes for CATSDSRGLADLNEQFF.